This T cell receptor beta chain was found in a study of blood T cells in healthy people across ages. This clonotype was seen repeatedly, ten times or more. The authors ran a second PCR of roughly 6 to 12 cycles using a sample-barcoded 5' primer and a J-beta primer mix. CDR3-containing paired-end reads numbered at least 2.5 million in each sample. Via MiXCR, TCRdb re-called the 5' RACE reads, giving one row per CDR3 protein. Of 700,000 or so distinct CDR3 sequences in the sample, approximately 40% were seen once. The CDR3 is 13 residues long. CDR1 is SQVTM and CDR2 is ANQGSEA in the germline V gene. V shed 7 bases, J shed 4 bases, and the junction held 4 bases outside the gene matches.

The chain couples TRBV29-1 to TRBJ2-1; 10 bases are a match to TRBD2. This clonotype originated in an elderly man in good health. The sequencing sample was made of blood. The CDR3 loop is CSGVAGGYNEQFF. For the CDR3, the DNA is TGCAGCGGGGTAGCGGGGGGATACAATGAGCAGTTCTTC.